This T cell receptor (beta chain) was retrieved from a study of cytomegalovirus exposure and HLA in healthy donors. Study-wide results and limits: For most TCR beta V segments, an earlier analysis put the productive rate at about 87% or about 30% of the time. Later genetic work tied a missense DCLRE1C variant to beta-chain V and J trimming. A later analysis reportedly identified an Asian-associated ancestry cluster as carrying fewer N-insertions than the roughly 670-donor mean.

On this clone itself: The antigen is unknown.

With 10 bases clipped from V and 5 bases from J, the junction kept 10 bases outside the gene matches. CDR1 is MNHEY, CDR2 SMNVEV, per germline (reference sequence). The CDR3 is made up of 13 amino acids. 60 Vbeta and 13 Jbeta primers were used in PCR. As handled by the study authors: Later, an analysis found roughly 80 million unique TCR beta chains, and around 10 million of these were shared. The assay was immunoSEQ multiplex PCR, and TCRdb's table has in-frame clones only and misses some. V and J calls and clone size are as listed in that table; D and trimming were resolved from the DNA. This repertoire shows hundreds of thousands of clones, 70% to 80% found once; its top ten account for approximately 2.6%.

The origin of this receptor is a woman aged 55-69 years in good health and CMV-seropositive. Sequenced material: PBMCs. The genes are TRBV27 and TRBJ1-1; 7 positions match TRBD1. The CDR3 DNA is TGTGCCACTAAAACAGGGGCCTCGACTGAAGCTTTCTTT. Its translation: CATKTGASTEAFF.